This TCR beta chain is from a study of OX40 agonist ivuxolimab in advanced cancers. Study information: Mean age around 60 years, range roughly 23 to 79; approximately 83% male.

Broader study findings: Antigen specificity remained undetermined for the expanded peripheral T cells.

Details on this clone: Its target is unknown.

Clones were sequenced by immunoSEQ multiplex PCR, and TCRdb holds only the in-frame ones, with some missing. The table records 90,000 to 120,000 clones, about nine tenths of them present only once. This sample comprised CD4+ or CD8+ T cells sorted from blood, obtained in a trial of the OX40 agonist ivuxolimab. The sequence derives from an adult with an advanced solid tumor such as melanoma, head and neck, liver or kidney cancer.

CDR3 protein: CASSGQQGKPGANVLTF. The CDR3 bases are TGTGCCAGCAGTGGCCAACAGGGTAAACCTGGGGCCAACGTCCTGACTTTC. The chain joins TRBV28 to TRBJ2-6, with D possibly being TRBD1 (6 bases). CDR1 MDHEN and CDR2 SYDVKM come from the germline V gene. Between the trimmed V and J ends, which lost 5 bases and 2 bases, there was a span of 16 bases. This CDR3 is built from 17 residues.